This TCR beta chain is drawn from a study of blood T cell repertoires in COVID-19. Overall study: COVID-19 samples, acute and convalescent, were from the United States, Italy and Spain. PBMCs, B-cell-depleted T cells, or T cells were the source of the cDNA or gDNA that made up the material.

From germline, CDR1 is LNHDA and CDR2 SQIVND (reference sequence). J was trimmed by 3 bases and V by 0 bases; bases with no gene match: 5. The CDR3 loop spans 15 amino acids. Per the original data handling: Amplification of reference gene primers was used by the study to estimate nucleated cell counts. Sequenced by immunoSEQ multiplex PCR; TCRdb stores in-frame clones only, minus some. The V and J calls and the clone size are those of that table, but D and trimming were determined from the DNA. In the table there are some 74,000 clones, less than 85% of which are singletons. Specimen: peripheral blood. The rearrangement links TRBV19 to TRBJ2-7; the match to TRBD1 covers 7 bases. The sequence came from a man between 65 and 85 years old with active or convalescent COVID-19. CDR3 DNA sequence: TGTGCCAGTAGTATAGATGGCAGGGGGAGCTACGAGCAGTACTTC. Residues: CASSIDGRGSYEQYF.